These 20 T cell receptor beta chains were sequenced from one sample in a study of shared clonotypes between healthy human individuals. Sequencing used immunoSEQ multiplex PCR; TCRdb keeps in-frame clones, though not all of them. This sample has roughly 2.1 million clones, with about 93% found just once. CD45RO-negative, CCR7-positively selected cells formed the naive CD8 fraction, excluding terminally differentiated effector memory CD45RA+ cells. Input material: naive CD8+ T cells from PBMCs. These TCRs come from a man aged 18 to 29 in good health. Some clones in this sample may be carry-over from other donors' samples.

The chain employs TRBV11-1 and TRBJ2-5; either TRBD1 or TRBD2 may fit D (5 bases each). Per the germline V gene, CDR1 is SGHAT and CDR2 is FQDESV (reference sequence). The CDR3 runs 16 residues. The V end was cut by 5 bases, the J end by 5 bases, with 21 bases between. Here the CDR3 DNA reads TGTGCCAGCAGCCAAAGGGACCTCCCCTTAAGGGAGACCCAGTACTTC. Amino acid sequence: CASSQRDLPLRETQYF.

This CDR3 reads CASTPTSGDTGELFF. Here the CDR3 DNA reads TGTGCCAGCACACCCACTAGCGGAGACACCGGGGAGCTGTTTTTT. The gene calls are TRBV27 and TRBJ2-2, with 8 bases identical to TRBD2. V was clipped by 7 bases and J by 3 bases; unmatched bases: 7. The CDR3 is 15 amino acids. Germline CDR1 is MNHEY and CDR2 is SMNVEV (reference sequence).

The CDR3 spells CASSPLEGQGRYEQYF. CDR3 nucleotide sequence: TGTGCCAGCAGTCCTCTAGAGGGACAGGGTCGGTACGAGCAGTACTTC. V gene TRBV27 combines with J gene TRBJ2-7, with TRBD1 matching over 9 bases. This CDR3 is 16 amino acids long. Germline lookup yields CDR1 MNHEY and CDR2 SMNVEV (reference sequence). With V trimmed by 5 bases and J by 4 bases, 12 bases remained unmatched.

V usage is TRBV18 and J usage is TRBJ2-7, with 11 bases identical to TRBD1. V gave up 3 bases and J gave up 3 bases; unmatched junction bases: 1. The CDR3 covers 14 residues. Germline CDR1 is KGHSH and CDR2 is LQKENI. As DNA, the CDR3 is TGTGCCAGCTCACCGGGACAGGGGGACTACGAGCAGTACTTC. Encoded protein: CASSPGQGDYEQYF.

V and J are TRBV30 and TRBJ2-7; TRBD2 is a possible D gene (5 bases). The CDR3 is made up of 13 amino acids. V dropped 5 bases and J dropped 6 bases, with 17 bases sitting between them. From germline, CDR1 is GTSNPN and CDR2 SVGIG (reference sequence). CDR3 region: CAWSRPRAGEQYF. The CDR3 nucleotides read TGTGCCTGGTCCCGGCCCCGGGCGGGCGAGCAGTACTTC. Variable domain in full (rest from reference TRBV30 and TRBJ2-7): SQTIHQWPATLVQPVGSPLSLECTVEGTSNPNLYWYRQAAGRGLQLLFYSVGIGQISSEVPQNLSASRPQDRQFILSSKKLLLSDSGFYLCAWSRPRAGEQYFGPGTRLTVT.

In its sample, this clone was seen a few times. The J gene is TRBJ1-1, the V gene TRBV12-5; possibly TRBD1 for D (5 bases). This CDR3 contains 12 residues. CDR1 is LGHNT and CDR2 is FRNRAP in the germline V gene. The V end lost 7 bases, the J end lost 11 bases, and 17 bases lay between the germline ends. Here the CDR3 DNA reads TGTGCTAGTGCTCTTGGGACGGAAGCGGCTTTCTTT. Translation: CASALGTEAAFF.

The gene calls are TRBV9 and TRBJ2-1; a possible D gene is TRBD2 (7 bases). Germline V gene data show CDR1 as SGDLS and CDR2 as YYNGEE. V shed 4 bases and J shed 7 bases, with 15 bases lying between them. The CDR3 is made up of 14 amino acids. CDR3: CASSTHREGNEQFF. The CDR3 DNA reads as TGTGCCAGCAGCACCCACAGGGAGGGTAATGAGCAGTTCTTC.

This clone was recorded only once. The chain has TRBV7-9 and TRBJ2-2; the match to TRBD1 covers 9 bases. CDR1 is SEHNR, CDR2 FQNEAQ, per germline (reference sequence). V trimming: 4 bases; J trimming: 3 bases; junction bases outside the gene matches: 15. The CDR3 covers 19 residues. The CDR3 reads CASSSPLEDRGVHTGELFF. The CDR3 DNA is TGTGCCAGCAGCTCCCCCCTAGAGGACAGGGGAGTGCACACCGGGGAGCTGTTTTTT.

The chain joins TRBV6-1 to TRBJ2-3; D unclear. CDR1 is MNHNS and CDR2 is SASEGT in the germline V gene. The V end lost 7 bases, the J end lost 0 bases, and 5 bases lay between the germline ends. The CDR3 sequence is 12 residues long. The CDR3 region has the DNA TGTGCCAGCAAACAAAGCACAGATACGCAGTATTTT. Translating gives CASKQSTDTQYF.

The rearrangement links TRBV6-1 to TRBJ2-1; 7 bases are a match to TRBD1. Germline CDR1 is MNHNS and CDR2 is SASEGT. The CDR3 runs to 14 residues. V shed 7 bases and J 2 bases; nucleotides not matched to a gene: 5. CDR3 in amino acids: CASNRQGAYNEQFF. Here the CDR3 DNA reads TGTGCCAGCAACCGCCAGGGGGCCTACAATGAGCAGTTCTTC.

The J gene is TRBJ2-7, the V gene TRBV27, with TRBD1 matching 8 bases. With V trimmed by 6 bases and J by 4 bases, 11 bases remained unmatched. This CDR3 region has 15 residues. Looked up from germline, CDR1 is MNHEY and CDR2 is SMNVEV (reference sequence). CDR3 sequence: CASRLRGQGAYEQYF. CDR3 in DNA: TGTGCCAGCAGACTACGAGGGCAGGGGGCTTACGAGCAGTACTTC.

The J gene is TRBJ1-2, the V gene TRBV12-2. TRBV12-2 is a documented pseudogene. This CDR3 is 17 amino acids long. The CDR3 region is CASRPRGRTGDNYGYTF. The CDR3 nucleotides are TGTGCAAGTCGCCCCCGCGGAAGGACGGGGGACAACTATGGCTACACCTTC.

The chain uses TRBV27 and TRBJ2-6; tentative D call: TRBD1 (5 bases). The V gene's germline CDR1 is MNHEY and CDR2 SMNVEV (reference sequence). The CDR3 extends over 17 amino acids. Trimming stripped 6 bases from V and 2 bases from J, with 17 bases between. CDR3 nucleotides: TGTGCCAGCAGCCGACAGCCGCCAGAGGCTGGGGCCAACGTCCTGACTTTC. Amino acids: CASSRQPPEAGANVLTF.

DNA for the CDR3: TGTGCCAGCAGCTTCCCCCGGGGCAACTGGGATGAGCAGTTCTTC. Translated: CASSFPRGNWDEQFF. The chain links TRBV5-4 to TRBJ2-1; D is tentatively TRBD1 or TRBD2 (5 bases each). The germline V gene has CDR1 SGHNT and CDR2 YYREEE (reference sequence). V shed 2 bases and J shed 8 bases, with 17 bases lying between them. The CDR3 length is 15 residues. Supplemented by reference TRBV5-4 and TRBJ2-1, the full variable domain reads ETGVTQSPTHLIKTRGQQVTLRCSSQSGHNTVSWYQQALGQGPQFIFQYYREEENGRGNFPPRFSGLQFPNYSSELNVNALELDDSALYLCASSFPRGNWDEQFFGPGTRLTVL.

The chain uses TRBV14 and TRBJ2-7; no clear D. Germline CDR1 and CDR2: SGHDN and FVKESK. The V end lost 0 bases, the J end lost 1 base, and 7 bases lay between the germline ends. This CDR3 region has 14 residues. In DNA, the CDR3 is TGTGCCAGCAGCCAAGATCCAGGATCCTACGAGCAGTACTTC. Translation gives CASSQDPGSYEQYF.

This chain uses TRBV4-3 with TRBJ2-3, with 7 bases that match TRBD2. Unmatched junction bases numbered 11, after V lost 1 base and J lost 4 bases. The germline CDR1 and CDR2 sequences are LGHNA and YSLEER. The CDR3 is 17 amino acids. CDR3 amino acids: CASSQGRAGGLADTQYF. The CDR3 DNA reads TGCGCCAGCAGCCAAGGACGCGCCGGGGGGTTGGCAGATACGCAGTATTTT.

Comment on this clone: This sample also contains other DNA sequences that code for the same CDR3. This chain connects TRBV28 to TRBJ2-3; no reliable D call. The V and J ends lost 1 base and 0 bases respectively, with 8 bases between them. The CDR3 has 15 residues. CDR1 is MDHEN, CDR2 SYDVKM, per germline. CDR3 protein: CASSLSGRSTDTQYF. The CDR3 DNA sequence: TGTGCCAGCAGTTTATCAGGTCGGAGCACAGATACGCAGTATTTT. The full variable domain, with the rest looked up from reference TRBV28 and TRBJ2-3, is DVKVTQSSRYLVKRTGEKVFLECVQDMDHENMFWYRQDPGLGLRLIYFSYDVKMKEKGDIPEGYSVSREKKERFSLILESASTNQTSMYLCASSLSGRSTDTQYFGPGTRLTVL.

The CDR3 nucleotides are TGTGCCATATCGGCTGACAGGGCACTCTACGAGCAGTACTTC. This gives the protein CAISADRALYEQYF. This sequence joins TRBV10-3 and TRBJ2-7; 7 bases are a match to TRBD1. The germline V gene has CDR1 ENHRY and CDR2 SYGVKD. Trimming took 9 bases from V and 3 from J; bases not matched to a gene: 11. The CDR3 consists of 14 residues.

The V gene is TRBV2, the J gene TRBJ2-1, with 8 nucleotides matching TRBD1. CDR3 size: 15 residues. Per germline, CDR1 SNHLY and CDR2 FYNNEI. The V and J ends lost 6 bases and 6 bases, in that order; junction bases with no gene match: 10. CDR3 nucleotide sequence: TGTGCCAGCAGAAGGGGGGACAGGTACCTCAATGAGCAGTTCTTC. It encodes CASRRGDRYLNEQFF.

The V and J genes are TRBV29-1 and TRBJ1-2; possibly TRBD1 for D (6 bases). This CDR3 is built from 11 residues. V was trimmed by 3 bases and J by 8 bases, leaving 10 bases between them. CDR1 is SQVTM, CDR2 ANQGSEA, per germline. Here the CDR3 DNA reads TGCAGCGTTGATACAGGGATAGGCTACACCTTC. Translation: CSVDTGIGYTF.